A selection of T cell receptor beta chains follows, all from one sample in a study of monozygotic twins with inflammatory bowel disease. TCRdb derives one entry per CDR3 protein from the 5' RACE reads, leaving out DNA. The sample spans approximately 400,000 distinct CDR3 sequences; the ten largest clones claim 2% to 2.5%. The sample was blood. The receptor source for this set is a human donor with ulcerative colitis or Crohn's disease, or a healthy co-twin of an affected twin (not recorded which). CDR3s include the opening cysteine and the closing phenylalanine or tryptophan.

j_call v_call cdr3_aa
TRBJ1-3 TRBV20-1 CSARNIQDPSGNTIYF
TRBJ2-3 TRBV6-1 CASTNYKLAGERDTQYF
TRBJ1-2 TRBV28 CASTRKGRLRGYTF
TRBJ2-7 TRBV5-4 CASSPGGQGASEQYF
TRBJ1-1 TRBV19 CASSARGRHSNTEAFF
TRBJ1-1 TRBV12-3/TRBV12-4 CASTKERGIPTEAFF
TRBJ1-2 TRBV12-3/TRBV12-4 CASSLGGAYGYTF
TRBJ1-2 TRBV12-3/TRBV12-4 CASSSNHGGSGYTF
TRBJ2-7 TRBV5-1 CASTLGGGLGEQYF
TRBJ2-5 TRBV14 CASSQAPKTGTQYF